A selection of T cell receptor beta chains follows, all from one sample in a study of T cells in tumors after PD-1 blockade. The table came from immunoSEQ multiplex PCR; TCRdb's copy has only in-frame clones and leaves some out. The profile shows about 33,000 clones, more than 70% of them singletons. This specimen consisted of PBMCs, obtained before anti-PD-1 treatment. Receptor source: a human donor with basal cell carcinoma. Each CDR3 is given with its conserved first and last residue. The D gene is left open where the match is weak. Size tells how often a clone was seen (once, few, many) or the class of an expanded clone, and some rows leave it out.

CDR3aa,CDR3nt,abundance,v_gene,d_gene,j_gene
CASSHGSRAENEQFF,TGTGCCAGCAGCCATGGCTCCCGGGCGGAAAATGAGCAGTTCTTC,.,TRBV5-4,.,TRBJ2-1
CASSTRHPERTYGYTF,TGTGCCAGTAGTACACGACACCCAGAGAGAACCTATGGCTACACCTTC,.,TRBV19,.,TRBJ1-2
CASSPGGPDTQYF,TGTGCCAGCAGCCCAGGAGGGCCAGATACGCAGTATTTT,many,TRBV3-1/TRBV3-2,.,TRBJ2-3
CASSYLSRNTIYF,TGTGCCAGCAGTTACCTTAGCAGAAACACCATATATTTT,once,TRBV6-5,.,TRBJ1-3
CASSRQGRGDTQYF,TGTGCCAGCAGCCGCCAGGGGAGAGGAGATACGCAGTATTTT,.,TRBV7-9,.,TRBJ2-3
CASSLAWGRDTQYF,TGTGCCAGCAGCTTGGCCTGGGGGCGGGATACGCAGTATTTT,once,TRBV5-6,.,TRBJ2-3
CASSPARGPNTEAFF,TGTGCCAGCAGCCCAGCGCGGGGGCCTAACACTGAAGCTTTCTTT,.,TRBV28,.,TRBJ1-1
CATSRDRGSVEKLFF,TGTGCCACCAGCAGAGACAGGGGATCGGTTGAAAAACTGTTTTTT,few,TRBV15,.,TRBJ1-4
CSVGDLNEKLFF,TGCAGCGTGGGGGATTTAAATGAAAAACTGTTTTTT,once,TRBV29-1,.,TRBJ1-4
CASINTGLGQPQHF,TGTGCCAGCATCAATACAGGGTTAGGACAGCCCCAGCATTTT,.,TRBV6-5,.,TRBJ1-5
CASSLVGGRETQYF,TGTGCCAGCAGCTTGGTTGGGGGGCGAGAGACCCAGTACTTC,.,TRBV5-6,.,TRBJ2-5
CASSRRGDSTAFF,TGTGCCAGTAGTAGGCGCGGGGATTCAACAGCTTTCTTT,.,TRBV19,.,TRBJ1-1
CASSPSRDSNQPQHF,TGTGCCAGTAGTCCATCCCGGGATAGCAATCAGCCCCAGCATTTT,.,TRBV19,.,TRBJ1-5
CARGRTDQFLYEQYF,TGTGCCAGGGGTAGGACAGACCAATTTCTCTACGAGCAGTACTTC,.,TRBV5-5,.,TRBJ2-7
CASSLQGPNEKLFF,TGTGCCAGCAGTCTGCAGGGCCCTAATGAAAAACTGTTTTTT,.,TRBV28,.,TRBJ1-4
CASRTSGSNNEQFF,TGTGCCAGCCGGACTAGCGGGAGTAACAATGAGCAGTTCTTC,once,TRBV27,TRBD2,TRBJ2-1
CASSSYLVVRGHGYTF,TGTGCCAGCAGCTCGTATCTCGTCGTCAGGGGGCATGGCTACACCTTC,.,TRBV5-8,TRBD1,TRBJ1-2
CASSPGTGRVGEQYF,TGCGCCAGCAGCCCCGGGACAGGGAGGGTGGGCGAGCAGTACTTC,.,TRBV5-1,TRBD1,TRBJ2-7
CASSIIVQGPSNQPQHF,TGTGCCAGTAGTATTATAGTCCAGGGCCCTAGCAATCAGCCCCAGCATTTT,few,TRBV19,.,TRBJ1-5
CASSEGAGGFYEQYF,TGTGCCAGCAGTGAAGGGGCGGGGGGCTTCTACGAGCAGTACTTC,.,TRBV2,TRBD2,TRBJ2-7
CASSLGQGSADTQYF,TGTGCCAGCAGCTTGGGGCAGGGGTCGGCAGATACGCAGTATTTT,.,TRBV5-5,.,TRBJ2-3
CASSLGNTEAFF,TGTGCCAGCAGCCTAGGGAACACTGAAGCTTTCTTT,.,TRBV13,.,TRBJ1-1
CATGQGYEQYF,TGTGCCACCGGACAGGGCTACGAGCAGTACTTC,.,TRBV24-1,TRBD1,TRBJ2-7
CASSYPNRTPPGDEQYF,TGTGCCAGCAGTTACCCTAACCGGACACCCCCGGGGGACGAGCAGTACTTC,.,TRBV6-2/TRBV6-3,.,TRBJ2-7
CASRTNYNEQFF,TGTGCCAGCAGGACCAACTACAATGAGCAGTTCTTC,.,TRBV28,.,TRBJ2-1
CASSSLAGGPEQFF,TGTGCCAGCAGTTCCCTAGCGGGAGGTCCAGAGCAGTTCTTC,.,TRBV6-5,TRBD2,TRBJ2-1
CTSSPGLQDYEQYF,TGTACCAGCAGCCCGGGACTTCAAGATTACGAGCAGTACTTC,.,TRBV11-3,.,TRBJ2-7
CASSFSRGDGYTF,TGTGCCAGCAGCTTTTCTCGAGGGGATGGCTACACCTTC,.,TRBV7-3,.,TRBJ1-2
CASSYVASGSYEQYF,TGTGCCAGCAGTTACGTGGCTAGCGGTTCCTACGAGCAGTACTTC,.,TRBV6-5,TRBD2,TRBJ2-7
CASSLRITRESQPQHF,TGTGCCAGCAGCTTACGGATCACGCGGGAGAGTCAGCCCCAGCATTTT,.,TRBV7-2,.,TRBJ1-5
CASSSSQGAGTAFF,TGTGCCAGCAGCTCATCACAGGGGGCCGGGACAGCTTTCTTT,once,TRBV7-9,TRBD1,TRBJ1-1